Included here is one T cell receptor (beta chain) sequence, with context. Its matching antigen is unknown. The CDR3 length is 18 residues. Germline values: CDR1 SGHTA, CDR2 FQGNSA. Trimming removed 0 bases from V and 11 bases from J, with 28 bases in between. Here immunoSEQ multiplex PCR was the method, and the copy in TCRdb shows in-frame clones only, minus some. This table has 10,000 to 15,000 clones, around 68% appearing once. This entry comes from a study of T cells in tumors after PD-1 blockade. The overall study: A subset received ongoing vismodegib 150 mg daily alongside anti-PD-1 therapy. Broader study findings: Around 45% of tumor TCR clonotypes were also found in blood.

This material consisted of tumor tissue, taken before anti-PD-1 treatment. The TCR comes from a human donor with cutaneous squamous cell carcinoma. This rearrangement joins TRBV7-2 to TRBJ1-1; D possibly corresponds to TRBD1 (5 bases). CDR3 DNA sequence: TGTGCCAGCAGCTTAGCGTCAGGCGGGGGATTTGACTTAATTCGGGCTTTCTTT. Translation gives CASSLASGGGFDLIRAFF.